These 21 T cell receptor beta chains were sequenced from one sample in a study of cytotoxic CD8 clonotypes in ibrutinib-treated CLL. Assay: immunoSEQ multiplex PCR; the TCRdb copy retains only in-frame clones and omits some. The sample includes roughly 150,000 clones, nearly 90% of them seen just once. Here the sequenced sample was PBMCs, taken at disease progression, from a patient treated with ibrutinib. The receptors originated from a human donor with chronic lymphocytic leukemia.

The count of this clone is one. The J gene is TRBJ1-5, the V gene TRBV9, with 10 nucleotides matching TRBD1. The V gene's germline CDR1 is SGDLS and CDR2 YYNGEE. With 3 bases clipped from V and 5 bases from J, the junction kept 14 bases outside the gene matches. The CDR3 totals 18 residues. The CDR3 protein is CASSANPLGTGEDQPQHF. In DNA form, the CDR3 reads TGTGCCAGCAGCGCAAACCCTTTGGGGACAGGGGAGGATCAGCCCCAGCATTTT.

A note on this clone: The identical CDR3 is also encoded by other nucleotide sequences in the sample. This CDR3 reads CASSIDRTYEQYF. CDR3 sequence (DNA): TGTGCCAGTAGTATCGACAGAACCTACGAGCAGTACTTC. The V call is TRBV19, the J call TRBJ2-7; tentative D call: TRBD1 (5 bases). The CDR3 is 13 residues long. Germline V gene lookup returns CDR1 LNHDA and CDR2 SQIVND (reference sequence). V gave up 3 bases and J gave up 2 bases, with 8 bases separating them.

V is TRBV7-9 and J is TRBJ1-1; tentatively, D is TRBD1 (6 bases). Per the germline V gene, CDR1 is SEHNR and CDR2 is FQNEAQ (reference sequence). Trimming stripped 4 bases from V and 3 bases from J, with 24 bases between. CDR3 size: 18 residues. The CDR3 DNA reads TGTGCCAGCAGCTCCGGCTTGTTGGAACCGGGACAAGACACTGAAGCTTTCTTT. It translates to CASSSGLLEPGQDTEAFF.

The V and J genes are TRBV6-1 and TRBJ1-2; a weak D match, TRBD1 (5 bases). This CDR3 region has 14 residues. The germline gives CDR1 MNHNS, CDR2 SASEGT. V lost 3 bases to trimming and J lost 1 base, with 9 bases between them. CDR3 in DNA: TGTGCCAGCAGTGAGGTGACAGTTAACTATGGCTACACCTTC. It translates to CASSEVTVNYGYTF.

The rearrangement joins TRBV4-1 to TRBJ2-7; TRBD1 aligns across 7 bases. V dropped 1 base and J dropped 1; count of bases not matched to a gene: 7. Germline assignment: CDR1 MGHRA and CDR2 YSYEKL. The CDR3 is 16 residues long. The CDR3 nucleotides are TGCGCCAGCAGCCAAGGGAGCGAGGGGGCTTCCTACGAGCAGTACTTC. It is translated as CASSQGSEGASYEQYF.

V is TRBV7-9 and J is TRBJ2-7; D unresolved. This CDR3 contains 12 residues. The V gene lost 1 base and the J gene lost 6 bases, with 7 bases spanning the gap. Germline assignment: CDR1 SEHNR and CDR2 FQNEAQ (reference sequence). The CDR3 here is CASSLDSREQYF. CDR3 DNA sequence: TGTGCCAGCAGCTTAGACTCCCGCGAGCAGTACTTC. Based on the CDR3 plus reference TRBV7-9 and TRBJ2-7, the full variable domain is DTGVSQNPRHKITKRGQNVTFRCDPISEHNRLYWYRQTLGQGPEFLTYFQNEAQLEKSRLLSDRFSAERPKGSFSTLEIQRTEQGDSAMYLCASSLDSREQYFGPGTRLTVT.

The chain links TRBV9 to TRBJ2-7; D ambiguous. Germline CDR1 is SGDLS and CDR2 is YYNGEE. The germline V and J ends were trimmed by 3 bases and 6 bases, with 19 bases remaining between them. The CDR3 runs to 15 residues. DNA for the CDR3: TGTGCCAGCAGCGGCCCCCCAGGCGCAAGGGTCGAGCAGTACTTC. It yields the protein CASSGPPGARVEQYF.

The chain employs TRBV7-7 and TRBJ1-1, with D possibly TRBD1 on 6 matching bases. The V and J ends lost 5 bases and 1 base respectively, with 14 bases between them. The CDR3 extends over 15 amino acids. Germline lookup yields CDR1 SSHAT and CDR2 FNYEAQ (reference sequence). The CDR3 reads CASSPLRGANTEAFF. The CDR3 bases are TGTGCCAGCAGCCCCCTTAGGGGGGCGAACACTGAAGCTTTCTTT.

The CDR3 sequence is CATSSNRGRAYGYTF. For the CDR3, the DNA is TGTGCCACCAGCAGCAACAGGGGCAGGGCCTATGGCTACACCTTC. V and J are TRBV15 and TRBJ1-2; TRBD1 matches 7 bases. The V gene end was trimmed by 3 bases and the J gene end by 4 bases; junction bases not matched to a gene: 8. There are 15 residues in the CDR3. Per the germline V gene, CDR1 is LNHNV and CDR2 is YYDKDF (reference sequence). The full variable domain, its missing parts supplied by reference TRBV15 and TRBJ1-2, is DAMVIQNPRYQVTQFGKPVTLSCSQTLNHNVMYWYQQKSSQAPKLLFHYYDKDFNNEADTPDNFQSRRPNTSFCFLDIRSPGLGDTAMYLCATSSNRGRAYGYTFGSGTRLTVV.

This sequence joins TRBV5-8 and TRBJ2-1, with D perhaps TRBD1 (6 bases). Trimming took 0 bases from V and 7 from J, leaving 8 bases between them. Germline CDR1 and CDR2: SGHTS and YDEGEE. This CDR3 region has 13 residues. The CDR3 region is CASSLGGLNEQFF. CDR3 DNA: TGTGCCAGCAGCTTGGGGGGGCTGAATGAGCAGTTCTTC.

This chain uses TRBV30 with TRBJ1-5; TRBD1 might be the D (5 bases). Trimming removed 5 bases from V and 4 bases from J, with 12 bases in between. The V gene's germline CDR1 is GTSNPN and CDR2 SVGIG (reference sequence). The length of the CDR3 is 13 residues. DNA for the CDR3: TGTGCCTGGGCAGAACAGGAAAATCAGCCCCAGCATTTT. Translating it yields CAWAEQENQPQHF.

The chain employs TRBV6-5 and TRBJ1-1; D gene ambiguous. The CDR3 has 16 amino acids. V lost 2 bases, J lost 0 bases, and 13 bases lay in between. The germline V gene has CDR1 MNHEY and CDR2 SVGAGI. The CDR3 here is CASSYGGFPMNTEAFF. In DNA form, the CDR3 reads TGTGCCAGCAGTTACGGAGGGTTTCCTATGAACACTGAAGCTTTCTTT.

CDR3 sequence: CASSQQGYEQYF. In DNA form, the CDR3 reads TGTGCCAGCTCTCAACAGGGATACGAGCAGTACTTC. The rearrangement joins TRBV18 to TRBJ2-7; weak D call: TRBD1 (6 bases). V was cut by 6 bases and J by 4 bases, with 10 bases left in between. The CDR3 runs 12 residues. Germline V gene sequence: CDR1 KGHSH, CDR2 LQKENI.

The V and J genes are TRBV19 and TRBJ2-3, with TRBD1 matching over 8 bases. Losses at the gene ends were 5 bases for V and 1 base for J; bases not matched to a gene: 8. CDR3 size: 16 residues. Germline V lookup: CDR1 LNHDA, CDR2 SQIVND (reference sequence). CDR3 amino acids: CASSVGQGDRTDTQYF. The CDR3 nucleotides read TGTGCCAGTAGTGTCGGACAGGGAGACCGCACAGATACGCAGTATTTT.

The gene calls are TRBV9 and TRBJ1-1, with 11 positions matching TRBD1. Trimming cost V 4 bases and J 5 bases; bases outside gene matches: 13. The germline V gene has CDR1 SGDLS and CDR2 YYNGEE. The CDR3 has 17 residues. CDR3 amino acids: CASSKFGQGAVGTEAFF. The CDR3 nucleotides are TGTGCCAGCAGCAAATTTGGACAGGGGGCTGTCGGGACTGAAGCTTTCTTT.

The rearrangement joins TRBV19 to TRBJ1-2; 7 bases fit TRBD1. The CDR3 length is 15 residues. CDR1 is LNHDA, CDR2 SQIVND, per germline (reference sequence). V trimming: 5 bases; J trimming: 6 bases; junction bases outside the gene matches: 12. The CDR3 DNA is TGTGCCAGTAGTGCAGCCCGGACAGGAGGAGATGGCTACACCTTC. Translated, it gives CASSAARTGGDGYTF.

The chain links TRBV28 to TRBJ2-7; no clear D gene. From germline, CDR1 is MDHEN and CDR2 SYDVKM. The CDR3 is 11 residues long. V was cut by 7 bases and J by 5 bases, with 9 bases left in between. The CDR3 DNA is TGTGCCAGCACCCGGTGGAACGAGCAGTACTTC. Its translation: CASTRWNEQYF.

J is TRBJ2-7 and V is TRBV6-6, with D unresolved. CDR3 length: 13 residues. Germline loops: CDR1 MNHNY, CDR2 SVGAGI (reference sequence). The germline V and J ends were trimmed by 7 bases and 2 bases, with 12 bases remaining between them. The CDR3 loop reads CASISFETYEQYF. The DNA of the CDR3 is TGTGCCAGCATCTCGTTTGAAACCTACGAGCAGTACTTC.

The chain joins TRBV5-1 to TRBJ2-2, with D possibly TRBD1 on 5 matching bases. In germline, CDR1 is SGHRS, CDR2 YFSETQ. The V and J ends lost 2 bases and 0 bases respectively, with 8 bases between them. CDR3 size: 15 residues. The CDR3, as DNA: TGCGCCAGCAGCTTTGACAGCCCGAACACCGGGGAGCTGTTTTTT. Its protein product is CASSFDSPNTGELFF.

The V gene is TRBV7-9, the J gene TRBJ2-4; 9 nucleotides align to TRBD1. Germline V gives CDR1 SEHNR, CDR2 FQNEAQ (reference sequence). V lost 5 bases and J lost 6; bases outside the gene matches: 8. The CDR3 runs to 15 residues. The CDR3 is CASSPGTGYTNIQYF. The DNA of the CDR3 is TGTGCCAGCAGCCCGGGGACAGGGTATACAAACATTCAGTACTTC.

This clone was detected once. The chain carries TRBV4-3 and TRBJ1-5; no firm D call. Germline CDR1 and CDR2: LGHNA and YSLEER. Trimming pared 2 bases from V and 6 bases from J, leaving 11 bases between. The CDR3 consists of 14 residues. The CDR3 region has the DNA TGCGCCAGCAGCCAAAGCCGCCGGGTTCAGCCCCAGCATTTT. Encoded protein: CASSQSRRVQPQHF.